These T cell receptor beta chains were read from a single sample in a study of identical twins. MiXCR was run by TCRdb on the 5' RACE reads, yielding one entry per CDR3 protein. The sample holds 1.5 million to 2 million distinct CDR3 sequences; roughly a third are singletons and the top ten take 0.25% to 0.3%. Sequenced input: cord blood. The receptors here all came from a newborn girl in good health. Each CDR3 is given with its conserved first and last residue. Only some rows state a clone size, as once, few, many or a class for expanded clones.

clone size: many
J gene: TRBJ1-2
V gene: TRBV6-1
CDR3 protein: CASSLGHPNYGYTF

clone size: .
J gene: TRBJ2-1
V gene: TRBV4-1
CDR3 protein: CASSQGPAENEQFF

clone size: few
J gene: TRBJ1-2
V gene: TRBV20-1
CDR3 protein: CSARQNRGTDGYTF

clone size: .
J gene: TRBJ2-3
V gene: TRBV14
CDR3 protein: CASSQEPPTTDTQYF

clone size: few
J gene: TRBJ2-1
V gene: TRBV15
CDR3 protein: CATSRDKLAGYEQFF

clone size: few
J gene: TRBJ1-5
V gene: TRBV6-1
CDR3 protein: CASSEDGYQPQHF

clone size: .
J gene: TRBJ2-5
V gene: TRBV20-1
CDR3 protein: CSARVVTSDDEQYF

clone size: .
J gene: TRBJ2-1
V gene: TRBV10-3
CDR3 protein: CAISEMGASYNEQFF

clone size: .
J gene: TRBJ2-5
V gene: TRBV5-1
CDR3 protein: CASYGTGGETQYF

clone size: few
J gene: TRBJ2-1
V gene: TRBV7-6
CDR3 protein: CASSLVLASLVGEQFF